The clone carrying this T cell receptor beta chain has only one observation. The antigen is undetermined. The method was immunoSEQ multiplex PCR; TCRdb's version includes in-frame clones alone and lacks a portion of them. The sample contains millions of clones, roughly 93% of which appear only once. This specimen comes from a study of shared clonotypes between healthy human individuals. This CDR3 has 14 amino acids. With 4 bases removed from V and 5 bases from J, the gap between germline ends came to 17 bases. Germline lookup yields CDR1 GTSNPN and CDR2 SVGIG (reference sequence). Regarding the study as a whole: Some clonotypes were shared by all four sorted-subset donors, while others were not shared. The non-shared ones had lower generation probabilities than the shared ones. How much donors shared clonotypes was expected to be affected by sequencing depth.

Those who donated were healthy HIV-negative adults, with no recent acute infections or vaccinations reported. CD4+ cells underwent separation, giving CD45RA+ naive and CD45RA-negative memory subsets. This chain links TRBV30 with TRBJ1-2; D is possibly TRBD1 (5 bases). Sequences were obtained from naive CD4+ T cells from PBMCs. Subset noted: CD45RA+ positively selected. The TCR sequence derives from a man between 18 and 29 years old in good health. Some clones in this sample may be carry-over from other donors' samples. CDR3 region: CAWTRDGPRYGYTF. CDR3 in DNA: TGTGCCTGGACGCGGGACGGCCCCCGGTATGGCTACACCTTC.